These T cell receptor beta chains were read from a single sample in a study of cytomegalovirus exposure and HLA in healthy donors. Libraries were prepared by immunoSEQ multiplex PCR; TCRdb keeps only in-frame clonotypes and omits some of them. The table includes 200,000 or so clones, 84% detected once. The sequenced sample consisted of PBMCs. The source is a boy under 18 in good health and CMV-seronegative. Both conserved end residues are part of each CDR3. The D gene is left open where the match is weak. Clone size appears in some rows only: once, few, many, or a class for an expanded clone.

TRBJ2-2 | TRBD2 | TRBV27 | NA | CASSLSGVAGELFF | TGTGCCAGCAGTTTAAGCGGGGTGGCCGGGGAGCTGTTTTTT
TRBJ1-4 | NA | TRBV11-2 | NA | CASSLASGLFF | TGTGCCAGCAGCTTAGCGTCGGGACTGTTTTTT
TRBJ1-6 | NA | TRBV10-3 | once | CAISESNPGLSANSPLHF | TGTGCCATCAGTGAGTCGAATCCGGGTCTTAGTGCTAATTCACCCCTCCACTTT
TRBJ1-4 | TRBD1 | TRBV7-9 | NA | CASSPTGGGEKLFF | TGTGCCAGCAGCCCCACAGGGGGGGGTGAAAAACTGTTTTTT
TRBJ1-4 | NA | TRBV5-4 | NA | CASSLAVTSGEEKLFF | TGTGCCAGCAGCTTGGCGGTGACCTCGGGAGAAGAAAAACTGTTTTTT
TRBJ2-1 | TRBD2 | TRBV6-1 | NA | CASSVAGGYNEQFF | TGTGCCAGCAGTGTTGCGGGGGGGTACAATGAGCAGTTCTTC
TRBJ1-2 | NA | TRBV5-4 | NA | CASSPKGGNYGYTF | TGTGCCAGCAGCCCCAAAGGGGGTAACTATGGCTACACCTTC
TRBJ2-6 | TRBD2 | TRBV27 | NA | CASSSPLGAGTSKGANVLTF | TGTGCCAGCAGTTCCCCGTTAGGGGCCGGGACTAGCAAGGGGGCCAACGTCCTGACTTTC
TRBJ2-3 | NA | TRBV13 | NA | CASSLNQADTQYF | TGTGCCAGCAGCTTAAACCAGGCAGATACGCAGTATTTT
TRBJ1-2 | NA | TRBV13 | NA | CASSLMAGEYNYGYTF | TGTGCCAGCAGCTTAATGGCGGGGGAGTACAACTATGGCTACACCTTC
TRBJ2-3 | TRBD2 | TRBV27 | NA | CASSKGLAGPMTDTQYF | TGTGCCAGCAGTAAGGGACTAGCGGGTCCCATGACAGATACGCAGTATTTT
TRBJ2-1 | TRBD2 | TRBV9 | NA | CASSVGTRPIDEQFF | TGTGCCAGCAGCGTAGGGACTAGGCCTATCGATGAGCAGTTCTTC
TRBJ1-5 | TRBD1 | TRBV6-1 | NA | CASSESPGQGRGQPQHF | TGTGCCAGCAGTGAGTCCCCGGGACAGGGGAGGGGTCAGCCCCAGCATTTT
TRBJ2-1 | TRBD2 | TRBV4-2 | once | CASSQDFGTSYLSGQFF | TGTGCCAGCAGCCAAGATTTTGGGACTAGCTACCTTTCGGGGCAGTTCTTC
TRBJ1-6 | TRBD1 | TRBV7-9 | once | CASSPWSPQTGLRSPLHF | TGTGCCAGCAGCCCCTGGAGCCCCCAGACAGGGTTAAGGTCACCCCTCCACTTT
TRBJ2-2 | NA | TRBV6-6 | once | CASRGQVRTNTGELFF | TGTGCCAGCAGGGGGCAGGTTCGAACGAACACCGGGGAGCTGTTTTTT
TRBJ2-1 | TRBD2 | TRBV14 | NA | CASSQPERLAGVSEQFF | TGTGCCAGCAGCCAACCTGAGAGACTAGCGGGTGTTAGTGAGCAGTTCTTC
TRBJ2-2 | NA | TRBV29-1 | NA | CSVGVAGELFF | TGCAGCGTCGGGGTAGCCGGGGAGCTGTTTTTT
TRBJ2-7 | NA | TRBV7-8 | NA | CASSLLQVYEQYF | TGTGCCAGCAGCTTATTACAGGTTTACGAGCAGTACTTC
TRBJ2-4 | TRBD1 | TRBV27 | NA | CASSGQGAFIQYF | TGTGCCAGCAGTGGACAGGGAGCTTTCATTCAGTACTTC
TRBJ2-2 | TRBD2 | TRBV5-5 | NA | CASSLAGQFLAGGNTGELFF | TGTGCCAGCAGCTTGGCTGGACAGTTCTTAGCGGGAGGGAACACCGGGGAGCTGTTTTTT
TRBJ2-1 | TRBD2 | TRBV7-2 | NA | CASSREGSGGEEQFF | TGTGCCAGCAGCAGAGAGGGTAGCGGGGGGGAGGAGCAGTTCTTC
TRBJ2-7 | NA | TRBV9 | NA | CASSVGGSYEQYF | TGTGCCAGCAGCGTCGGGGGAAGCTACGAGCAGTACTTC
TRBJ1-2 | NA | TRBV30 | NA | CAWREGLGYTF | TGTGCCTGGAGGGAGGGGTTAGGCTACACCTTC
TRBJ2-6 | NA | TRBV9 | NA | CASSDGDSGANVLTF | TGTGCCAGCAGCGACGGAGACTCTGGGGCCAACGTCCTGACTTTC
TRBJ2-7 | NA | TRBV4-3 | NA | CASSQGRGAAYEQYF | TGCGCCAGCAGCCAAGGTCGGGGGGCGGCCTACGAGCAGTACTTC